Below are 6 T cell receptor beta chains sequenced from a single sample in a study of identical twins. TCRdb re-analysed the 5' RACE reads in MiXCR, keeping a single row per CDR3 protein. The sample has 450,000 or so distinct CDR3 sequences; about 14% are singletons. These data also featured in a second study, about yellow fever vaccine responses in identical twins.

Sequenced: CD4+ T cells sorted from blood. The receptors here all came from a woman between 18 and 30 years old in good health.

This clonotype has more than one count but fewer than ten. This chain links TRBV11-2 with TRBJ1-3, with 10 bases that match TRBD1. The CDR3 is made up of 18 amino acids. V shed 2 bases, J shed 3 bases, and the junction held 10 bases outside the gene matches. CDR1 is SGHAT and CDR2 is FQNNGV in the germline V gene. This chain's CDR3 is CASSLITGQGSLGNTIYF. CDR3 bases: TGTGCCAGCAGCTTAATAACGGGACAGGGGTCCCTTGGAAACACCATATATTTT. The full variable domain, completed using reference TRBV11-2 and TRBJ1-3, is EAGVAQSPRYKIIEKRQSVAFWCNPISGHATLYWYQQILGQGPKLLIQFQNNGVVDDSQLPKDRFSAERLKGVDSTLKIQPAKLEDSAVYLCASSLITGQGSLGNTIYFGEGSWLTVV.

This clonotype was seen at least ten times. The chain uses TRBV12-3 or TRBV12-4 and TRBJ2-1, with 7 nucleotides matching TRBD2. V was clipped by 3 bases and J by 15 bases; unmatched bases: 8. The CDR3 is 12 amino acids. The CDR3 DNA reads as TGTGCCAGCAGTTTTTGGAGCGGGGTGCTGTTCTTC. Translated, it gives CASSFWSGVLFF.

The CDR3 bases are TGTGCCTGGAGTTCCCTACTCGGCGGAATCCAAGAGACCCAGTACTTC. This codes for CAWSSLLGGIQETQYF. The chain uses TRBV30 and TRBJ2-5, with D uncertain. V dropped 2 bases and J dropped 1 base, with 17 bases sitting between them. Germline V CDR1 and CDR2: GTSNPN, SVGIG (reference sequence). This CDR3 region has 16 residues.

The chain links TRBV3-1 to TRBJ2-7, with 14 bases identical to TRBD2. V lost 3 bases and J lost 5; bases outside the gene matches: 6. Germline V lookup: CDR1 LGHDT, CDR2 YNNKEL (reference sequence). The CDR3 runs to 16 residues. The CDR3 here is CASSHRLAGGPHEQYF. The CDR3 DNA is TGTGCCAGCAGCCACCGACTAGCGGGAGGGCCACACGAGCAGTACTTC.

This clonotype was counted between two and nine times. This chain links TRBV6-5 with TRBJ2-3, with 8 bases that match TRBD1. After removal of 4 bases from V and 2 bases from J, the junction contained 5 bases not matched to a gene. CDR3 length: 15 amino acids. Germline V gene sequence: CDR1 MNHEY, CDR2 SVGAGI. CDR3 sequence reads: CASSSDRAATDTQYF. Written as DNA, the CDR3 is TGTGCCAGCAGTTCGGACAGGGCTGCCACAGATACGCAGTATTTT.

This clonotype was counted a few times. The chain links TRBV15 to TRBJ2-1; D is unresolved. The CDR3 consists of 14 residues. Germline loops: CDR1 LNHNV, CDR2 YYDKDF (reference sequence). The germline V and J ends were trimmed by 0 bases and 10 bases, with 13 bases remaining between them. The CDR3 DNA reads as TGTGCCACCAGCAGAGATATTTTTCCCGAGGAGCAGTTCTTC. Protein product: CATSRDIFPEEQFF.